This T cell receptor (beta chain) was documented in a study of T cells in Graves' hyperthyroidism and ophthalmopathy. RNA transcripts were the template for amplifying TCR beta CDR3 regions. RT-PCR in the first round (using the HTBI primer set) targeted the TCR CDR3. Using its own MiXCR run on the multiplex PCR reads, TCRdb lists one record per CDR3 protein. Of under 400,000 distinct CDR3 sequences in the sample, approximately 17% were seen once. Newly diagnosed hyperthyroidism patients aged 18 to 65 years had disease lasting under 2 months. PBMCs came from more than 8.5 ml fresh peripheral blood. Study results and limitations: Ophthalmopathy cases were set apart from stable hyperthyroidism by a 13 V-J model.

A few counts support this clonotype. The antigen is undetermined. CDR1 is SGHTA, CDR2 FQGNSA, per germline. Trimming cost V 1 base and J 1 base, with 11 bases left between them. CDR3 size: 15 residues. The chain has TRBV7-2 and TRBJ2-7; D ambiguous. Input material: blood. This TCR was sampled from a young man with Graves' hyperthyroidism. The CDR3 loop is CASSLELGGSYEQYF. In DNA form, the CDR3 reads TGTGCCAGCAGCTTAGAATTGGGCGGATCCTACGAGCAGTACTTC.